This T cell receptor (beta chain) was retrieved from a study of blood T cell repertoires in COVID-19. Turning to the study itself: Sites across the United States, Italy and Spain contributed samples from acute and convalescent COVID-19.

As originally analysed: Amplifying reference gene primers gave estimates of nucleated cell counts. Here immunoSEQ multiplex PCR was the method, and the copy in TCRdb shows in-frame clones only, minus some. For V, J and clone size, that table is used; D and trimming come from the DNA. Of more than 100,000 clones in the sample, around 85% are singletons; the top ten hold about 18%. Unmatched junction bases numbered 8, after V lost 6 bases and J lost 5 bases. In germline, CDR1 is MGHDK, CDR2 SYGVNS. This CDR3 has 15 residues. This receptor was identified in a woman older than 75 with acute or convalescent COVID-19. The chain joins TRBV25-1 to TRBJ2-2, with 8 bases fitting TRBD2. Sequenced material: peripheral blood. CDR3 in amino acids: CASSPGGRQTGELFF. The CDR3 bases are TGTGCCAGCAGCCCGGGGGGGCGACAGACCGGGGAGCTGTTTTTT.